These 5 T cell receptor beta chains were all obtained from the same sample, sequenced in a study of blood T cell repertoires in COVID-19. The method was immunoSEQ multiplex PCR; TCRdb's version includes in-frame clones alone and lacks a portion of them. The repertoire holds some 120,000 clones, with 88% as singletons. The sample taken for sequencing was peripheral blood. Receptors were obtained from a middle-aged man with acute or convalescent COVID-19.

The chain links TRBV27 to TRBJ1-2, with D maybe TRBD1 (6 bases). This CDR3 has 16 amino acids. Trimming removed 4 bases from V and 8 bases from J, with 23 bases in between. Germline assignment: CDR1 MNHEY and CDR2 SMNVEV (reference sequence). The CDR3 is CASSSSTGSQYMGYTF. CDR3 DNA: TGTGCCAGCAGTTCCTCCACAGGGAGCCAGTATATGGGCTACACCTTC.

The chain links TRBV6-6 to TRBJ2-7; TRBD2 aligns across 9 bases. Germline CDR1 is MNHNY and CDR2 is SVGAGI (reference sequence). The trim removed 5 bases at V and 5 bases at J, leaving 7 bases unmatched. There are 14 residues in the CDR3. The CDR3 bases are TGTGCCAGCAGTCCGAGCGGGAGGCGCGACGAGCAGTACTTC. It translates to CASSPSGRRDEQYF.

The chain carries TRBV6-6 and TRBJ2-5; tentatively, D is TRBD2 (6 bases). The CDR3 is made up of 13 amino acids. Trimming stripped 6 bases from V and 0 bases from J, with 8 bases between. From germline, CDR1 is MNHNY and CDR2 SVGAGI (reference sequence). CDR3 residues: CASSRGYQETQYF. Here the CDR3 DNA reads TGTGCCAGCAGCCGGGGGTACCAAGAGACCCAGTACTTC.

The J gene is TRBJ2-1, the V gene TRBV19; 12 bases are a match to TRBD2. Per the germline V gene, CDR1 is LNHDA and CDR2 is SQIVND (reference sequence). Unmatched junction bases numbered 7, after V lost 6 bases and J lost 4 bases. The CDR3 spans 16 residues. The chain's CDR3 is CASRQLAGGPYNEQFF. CDR3 bases: TGTGCCAGTAGGCAGCTAGCGGGAGGGCCTTACAATGAGCAGTTCTTC.

The V and J genes are TRBV19 and TRBJ1-1; D gene ambiguous. This CDR3 spans 15 amino acids. CDR1 is LNHDA, CDR2 SQIVND, per germline (reference sequence). V lost 2 bases to trimming and J lost 1 base, with 11 bases between them. DNA for the CDR3: TGTGCCAGTAGTATATCGGTGGGCACGAACACTGAAGCTTTCTTT. Its translation is CASSISVGTNTEAFF.